This T cell receptor (beta chain) was found in a study of blood T cell repertoires in COVID-19. Study background: Both acute and convalescent COVID-19 samples were obtained from the United States, Italy and Spain. T cells, B-cell-depleted T cells, or PBMCs supplied cDNA or gDNA.

Original handling: Researchers report that nucleated cell counts were estimated from reference gene primer amplification. Sequencing used immunoSEQ multiplex PCR; TCRdb keeps in-frame clones, though not all of them. V, J and clone size are those of that table, while D and trimming were read from the DNA. The sample contains 110,000 or so clones, 65% to 85% of which appear only once. Germline-derived CDR1 and CDR2 are MDHEN and SYDVKM. Trimming removed 5 bases from V and 4 bases from J, with 15 bases in between. The CDR3 has 16 residues. The chain is built from TRBV28 and TRBJ1-6, with D possibly matching TRBD1 (5 bases). Sequences were obtained from peripheral blood. This sequence was found in a man between 50 and 59 years old with acute or convalescent COVID-19. The DNA of the CDR3 is TGTGCCAGCAGTACTACCCGACAGATATATAATTCACCCCTCCACTTT. Its translation: CASSTTRQIYNSPLHF.